The next 25 T cell receptor beta chains were all read from a single sample in a study of control samples from healthy donors and cancer patients. Using immunoSEQ multiplex PCR, the repertoire was profiled, and TCRdb retains in-frame clones only, with some absent. In the table there are 65,000 to 70,000 clones, around four fifths of which are singletons. Sequenced: PBMCs. The receptors originated from a woman in her forties or fifties with lung cancer.

V usage is TRBV10-3 and J usage is TRBJ1-1, with 10 bases lining up with TRBD1. The CDR3 spans 15 residues. V lost 4 bases to trimming and J lost 1 base; unmatched junction nucleotides: 3. The germline V gene has CDR1 ENHRY and CDR2 SYGVKD. The CDR3 nucleotides are TGTGCCATCAGTGGGACAGGGGGGACGAACACTGAAGCTTTCTTT. Protein sequence: CAISGTGGTNTEAFF.

J is TRBJ1-5 and V is TRBV30, with no clear D. The CDR3 runs 13 residues. CDR1 GTSNPN and CDR2 SVGIG come from the germline V gene (reference sequence). Trimming removed 3 bases from V and 3 bases from J, with 9 bases in between. The CDR3 region is CAWRGGFNQPQHF. For the CDR3, the DNA is TGTGCCTGGAGAGGCGGCTTCAATCAGCCCCAGCATTTT.

This rearrangement joins TRBV28 to TRBJ1-3; D is perhaps TRBD1 (5 bases). The CDR3 is made up of 13 amino acids. V shed 3 bases and J shed 7 bases, with 10 bases lying between them. CDR1 MDHEN and CDR2 SYDVKM come from the germline V gene. CDR3 in DNA: TGTGCCAGCAGTTTGGTGGGGGTGAACACCATATATTTT. The encoded protein is CASSLVGVNTIYF.

This chain connects TRBV18 to TRBJ1-1; TRBD1 agrees at 8 bases. CDR3 length equals 14 residues. With V trimmed by 3 bases and J by 4 bases, 4 bases remained unmatched. Per germline, CDR1 KGHSH and CDR2 LQKENI. CDR3 in DNA: TGTGCCAGCTCACCGGACAGGGACAGCACTGAAGCTTTCTTT. It codes for CASSPDRDSTEAFF.

This rearrangement joins TRBV11-3 to TRBJ2-1; TRBD2 matches 12 bases. Germline-derived CDR1 and CDR2 are SGHNT and YENEEA. The CDR3 spans 15 residues. The J segment lost 5 bases and the V segment lost 8 bases, leaving 7 bases of the junction unmatched. The DNA for the CDR3 is TGTGCCAGCCGACCGGGACTAGCGGGTAACAATGAGCAGTTCTTC. Protein product: CASRPGLAGNNEQFF.

This chain joins TRBV14 and TRBJ1-2; D not resolved. This CDR3 has 13 residues. V shed 5 bases and J shed 6 bases, with 13 bases lying between them. Germline V gene sequence: CDR1 SGHDN, CDR2 FVKESK. CDR3 sequence: CASSRTGAHGYTF. The CDR3 DNA follows: TGTGCCAGCAGCAGGACGGGTGCGCATGGCTACACCTTC.

The chain joins TRBV6-1 to TRBJ1-1; D gene uncertain. Trimming removed 0 bases at V and 1 base at J, with 6 bases between. The CDR3 loop spans 14 amino acids. Germline V gene data show CDR1 as MNHNS and CDR2 as SASEGT. CDR3 coding DNA: TGTGCCAGCAGTGAAGCGCGGGGGAACACTGAAGCTTTCTTT. Protein: CASSEARGNTEAFF.

The genes are TRBV19 and TRBJ1-1; 8 nucleotides line up with TRBD1. There are 15 residues in the CDR3. Trimming at V came to 0 bases and at J to 3 bases, leaving 3 bases not matched to a gene. Germline CDR1 reads LNHDA; CDR2 reads SQIVND (reference sequence). The CDR3 protein is CASSIDRDRYTEAFF. The CDR3 nucleotides are TGTGCCAGTAGTATAGACCGGGACAGGTACACTGAAGCTTTCTTT.

The J gene is TRBJ1-3, the V gene TRBV6-5, with 9 bases aligning to TRBD1. V lost 6 bases, J lost 4 bases, and 7 bases stayed unmatched. CDR3 length: 15 amino acids. Germline CDR1 and CDR2: MNHEY and SVGAGI. CDR3 DNA: TGTGCCAGCAGCCTAACCGGGACAGGGGGAAACACCATATATTTT. Translation gives CASSLTGTGGNTIYF.

The chain is built from TRBV7-8 and TRBJ1-3, with 8 bases lining up with TRBD1. There are 16 residues in the CDR3. Trimming cost V 2 bases and J 0 bases; bases outside gene matches: 3. Germline CDR1 SGHVS, CDR2 FQNEAQ. The CDR3 sequence: CASSLLDRVSGNTIYF. CDR3 sequence (DNA): TGTGCCAGCAGCTTATTGGACAGGGTCTCTGGAAACACCATATATTTT.

J is TRBJ1-2 and V is TRBV4-3; 8 nucleotides agree with TRBD1. Unmatched junction bases numbered 5, after V lost 5 bases and J lost 3 bases. The germline gives CDR1 LGHNA, CDR2 YSLEER. This CDR3 spans 14 amino acids. CDR3 sequence (DNA): TGCGCCAGCAGCATAGACAGGGGTGACTATGGCTACACCTTC. Translation: CASSIDRGDYGYTF.

The V and J genes are TRBV5-1 and TRBJ2-2; the D is unclear. Germline V gene data show CDR1 as SGHRS and CDR2 as YFSETQ. V lost 0 bases and J lost 3, with 6 bases in between. CDR3 length equals 14 residues. The CDR3 coding sequence is TGCGCCAGCAGCTTGGTTGACGACACCGGGGAGCTGTTTTTT. It is translated as CASSLVDDTGELFF.

V usage is TRBV27 and J usage is TRBJ1-2; 10 nucleotides align to TRBD1. The CDR3 covers 15 residues. Germline lookup yields CDR1 MNHEY and CDR2 SMNVEV (reference sequence). Losses at the gene ends were 5 bases for V and 4 bases for J; bases not matched to a gene: 7. This CDR3 reads CASSGLGQGTYGYTF. The DNA for the CDR3 is TGTGCCAGCAGTGGTCTGGGACAGGGGACCTATGGCTACACCTTC.

The chain combines TRBV7-2 with TRBJ2-5, with 9 bases lining up with TRBD1. With V trimmed by 2 bases and J by 5 bases, 9 bases remained unmatched. Germline values: CDR1 SGHTA, CDR2 FQGNSA. The CDR3 runs 16 residues. Here the CDR3 DNA reads TGTGCCAGCAGCTTACGATCCGGGACAGGGAGGGAGACCCAGTACTTC. It is translated as CASSLRSGTGRETQYF.

This rearrangement joins TRBV7-2 to TRBJ1-2; tentative D call: TRBD1 (6 bases). V gave up 5 bases and J gave up 8 bases, with 18 bases separating them. Germline loops: CDR1 SGHTA, CDR2 FQGNSA. This CDR3 has 14 residues. In nucleotides, the CDR3 is TGTGCCAGCAGCCAACAGGTTCAGGGGAAAGGCTACACCTTC. Translating gives CASSQQVQGKGYTF.

The chain joins TRBV19 to TRBJ2-7; 14 positions match TRBD2. The J segment lost 2 bases and the V segment lost 2 bases, leaving 2 bases of the junction unmatched. CDR3 length: 16 residues. The germline V gene encodes CDR1 LNHDA and CDR2 SQIVND (reference sequence). The CDR3 DNA follows: TGTGCCAGTAGTATATCGACTAGCGGGGGGGCCTACGAGCAGTACTTC. Its translation is CASSISTSGGAYEQYF.

The rearrangement uses TRBV5-5 and TRBJ1-3; 9 nucleotides align to TRBD1. Germline values: CDR1 SGHKS, CDR2 YYEKEE (reference sequence). The CDR3 covers 16 residues. The J segment lost 5 bases and the V segment lost 0 bases, leaving 6 bases of the junction unmatched. For the CDR3, the DNA is TGTGCCAGCAGCTTGGGCGGGACAGGGAGACGAAACACCATATATTTT. Its protein product is CASSLGGTGRRNTIYF.

The chain links TRBV7-9 to TRBJ2-3; TRBD1 aligns across 8 bases. The CDR3 runs 14 residues. After removal of 5 bases from V and 3 bases from J, the junction contained 4 bases not matched to a gene. The germline CDR1 and CDR2 sequences are SEHNR and FQNEAQ (reference sequence). The CDR3 spells CASSDGTGTDTQYF. The CDR3 DNA reads TGTGCCAGCAGCGACGGGACAGGAACAGATACGCAGTATTTT.

The J gene is TRBJ1-2, the V gene TRBV9; maybe TRBD1 (5 bases). Germline loops: CDR1 SGDLS, CDR2 YYNGEE. V was clipped by 3 bases and J by 3 bases, with 15 bases between them. The CDR3 is 15 residues long. The CDR3 reads CASSANRLLDYGYTF. In nucleotides, the CDR3 is TGTGCCAGCAGCGCGAACAGGCTTCTGGACTATGGCTACACCTTC. Variable domain in full (rest from reference TRBV9 and TRBJ1-2): DSGVTQTPKHLITATGQRVTLRCSPRSGDLSVYWYQQSLDQGLQFLIQYYNGEERAKGNILERFSAQQFPDLHSELNLSSLELGDSALYFCASSANRLLDYGYTFGSGTRLTVV.

The genes are TRBV7-2 and TRBJ1-2, with a possible D match to TRBD1 (6 bases). The V and J ends lost 5 bases and 5 bases respectively, with 12 bases between them. Germline lookup yields CDR1 SGHTA and CDR2 FQGNSA. The CDR3 covers 13 residues. For the CDR3, the DNA is TGTGCCAGCAGCGGACAGTTAGCTTATGGCTACACCTTC. Amino acid sequence: CASSGQLAYGYTF.

The chain is built from TRBV24-1 and TRBJ1-3; D remains unclear. CDR3 length: 12 amino acids. CDR1 and CDR2 (germline): KGHDR, SFDVKD. V gave up 6 bases and J gave up 4 bases, with 6 bases separating them. The CDR3 spells CATSPGGNTIYF. CDR3 coding DNA: TGTGCCACCAGTCCCGGAGGAAACACCATATATTTT.

By sample share, this clone is medium-sized (0.01 to 0.1%). V is TRBV18 and J is TRBJ1-1; D is ambiguous. This CDR3 is built from 13 residues. Germline lookup yields CDR1 KGHSH and CDR2 LQKENI. V lost 6 bases, J lost 3 bases, and 11 bases lay in between. The CDR3 nucleotides are TGTGCCAGCTCGCCCGGGATTGACACTGAAGCTTTCTTT. Its protein product is CASSPGIDTEAFF.

The gene calls are TRBV19 and TRBJ1-2; TRBD1 matches 7 bases. CDR1 is LNHDA and CDR2 is SQIVND in the germline V gene (reference sequence). After removal of 3 bases from V and 4 bases from J, the junction contained 14 bases not matched to a gene. This CDR3 region has 17 residues. CDR3 sequence: CASSIKAGGSMSYGYTF. The CDR3 DNA sequence: TGTGCCAGTAGTATTAAGGCAGGGGGTTCTATGAGCTATGGCTACACCTTC. Full variable domain (missing parts from reference TRBV19 and TRBJ1-2): DGGITQSPKYLFRKEGQNVTLSCEQNLNHDAMYWYRQDPGQGLRLIYYSQIVNDFQKGDIAEGYSVSREKKESFPLTVTSAQKNPTAFYLCASSIKAGGSMSYGYTFGSGTRLTVV.

The genes are TRBV9 and TRBJ1-1; no clear D gene. The CDR3 consists of 13 residues. Trimming left V 3 bases short and J 5 bases short, with 11 bases between. The germline gives CDR1 SGDLS, CDR2 YYNGEE. The CDR3 nucleotides are TGTGCCAGCAGCGAACTGAGTTGGACTGAAGCTTTCTTT. Translation gives CASSELSWTEAFF.

The rearrangement uses TRBV25-1 and TRBJ1-1; TRBD1 aligns across 7 bases. This CDR3 contains 13 residues. The V segment lost 6 bases and the J segment 6 bases; nucleotides outside the gene matches: 7. CDR1 MGHDK and CDR2 SYGVNS come from the germline V gene. In nucleotides, the CDR3 is TGTGCCAGCAGGGCGACAGGGTACGCTGAAGCTTTCTTT. It translates to CASRATGYAEAFF.